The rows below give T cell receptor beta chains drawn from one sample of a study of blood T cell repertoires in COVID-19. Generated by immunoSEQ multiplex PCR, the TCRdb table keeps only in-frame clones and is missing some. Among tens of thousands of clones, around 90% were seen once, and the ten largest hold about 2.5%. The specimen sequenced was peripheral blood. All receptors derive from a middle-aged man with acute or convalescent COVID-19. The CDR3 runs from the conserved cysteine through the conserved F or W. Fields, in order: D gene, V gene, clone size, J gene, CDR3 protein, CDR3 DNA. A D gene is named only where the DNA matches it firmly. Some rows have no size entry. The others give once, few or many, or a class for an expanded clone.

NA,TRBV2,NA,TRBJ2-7,CASRRDSSYEQYF,TGTGCCAGCAGGCGGGACAGCTCCTACGAGCAGTACTTC
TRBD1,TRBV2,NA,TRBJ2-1,CASRTGTVLSYNEQFF,TGTGCCAGCAGAACCGGGACAGTCCTCTCCTACAATGAGCAGTTCTTC
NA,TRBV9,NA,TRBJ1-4,CASSAHVGVNEKLFF,TGTGCCAGCAGCGCTCATGTCGGGGTTAATGAAAAACTGTTTTTT
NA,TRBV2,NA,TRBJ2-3,CASSEAGVRTDTQYF,TGTGCCAGCAGTGAAGCAGGGGTTCGCACAGATACGCAGTATTTT
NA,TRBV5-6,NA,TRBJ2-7,CASSYRWSEQYF,TGTGCCAGCAGTTACCGGTGGAGCGAGCAGTACTTC
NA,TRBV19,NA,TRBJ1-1,CASSLRGHKFPAAFF,TGTGCCAGTAGTCTCCGAGGTCACAAGTTCCCGGCAGCTTTCTTT
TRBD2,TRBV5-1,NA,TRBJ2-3,CASRGLAGTDTQYF,TGCGCCAGCAGGGGACTAGCGGGGACAGATACGCAGTATTTT
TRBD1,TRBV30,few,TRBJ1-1,CAWSVIPLTRDRRTEAFF,TGTGCCTGGAGTGTAATCCCTCTAACCCGGGACAGAAGGACTGAAGCTTTCTTT
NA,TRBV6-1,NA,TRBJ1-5,CASSDGPESNQPQHF,TGTGCCAGCAGTGATGGTCCGGAGAGCAATCAGCCCCAGCATTTT
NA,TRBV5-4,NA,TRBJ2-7,CASSLAGVEYEQYF,TGTGCCAGCAGCTTGGCGGGGGTAGAGTACGAGCAGTACTTC
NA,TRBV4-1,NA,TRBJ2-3,CASSQESPTDTQYF,TGCGCCAGCAGCCAAGAGTCTCCCACAGATACGCAGTATTTT
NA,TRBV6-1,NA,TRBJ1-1,CASSEGAWSNTEAFF,TGTGCCAGCAGTGAGGGAGCGTGGTCGAACACTGAAGCTTTCTTT
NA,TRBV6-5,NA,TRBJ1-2,CASSQDRLTNYGYTF,TGTGCCAGCAGCCAAGACAGGCTAACTAACTATGGCTACACCTTC
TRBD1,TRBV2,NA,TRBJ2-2,CASTRGTGTNTGELFF,TGTGCCAGCACCAGAGGGACAGGGACGAACACCGGGGAGCTGTTTTTT
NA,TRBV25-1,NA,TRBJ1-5,CASSASGQPQPQHF,TGTGCCAGCAGTGCCTCTGGGCAGCCCCAGCCCCAGCATTTT
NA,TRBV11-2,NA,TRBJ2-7,CASSLSPEQYF,TGTGCCAGCAGCTTGAGTCCGGAGCAGTACTTC
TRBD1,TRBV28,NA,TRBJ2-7,CASRAGTGLYEQYF,TGTGCCAGCAGGGCCGGGACAGGATTATACGAGCAGTACTTC
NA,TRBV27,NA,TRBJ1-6,CASSLAGSPLHF,TGTGCCAGCTCACTTGCGGGATCACCCCTCCACTTT
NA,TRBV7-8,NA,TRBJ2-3,CASSLGGSDTQYF,TGTGCCAGCAGCTTAGGTGGCTCCGATACGCAGTATTTT
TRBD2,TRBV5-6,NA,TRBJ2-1,CASSRGLGLGNEQFF,TGTGCCAGCAGCCGGGGACTAGGTTTAGGAAATGAGCAGTTCTTC
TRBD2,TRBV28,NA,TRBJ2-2,CAVGREDTGELFF,TGTGCCGTTGGGAGGGAGGACACCGGGGAGCTGTTTTTT
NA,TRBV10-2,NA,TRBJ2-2,CASSESRLALNTGELFF,TGCGCCAGCAGTGAGTCGAGGCTAGCGCTGAACACCGGGGAGCTGTTTTTT
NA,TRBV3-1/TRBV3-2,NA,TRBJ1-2,CASSPPGSGKNGYTF,TGTGCCAGCAGCCCCCCGGGATCAGGAAAGAATGGCTACACCTTC
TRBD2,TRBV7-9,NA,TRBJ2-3,CASSFWLAGSTDTQYF,TGTGCCAGCAGCTTCTGGCTAGCGGGTAGCACAGATACGCAGTATTTT
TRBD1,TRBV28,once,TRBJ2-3,CASTGTGLDTQYF,TGTGCCAGCACCGGGACAGGGTTAGATACGCAGTATTTT
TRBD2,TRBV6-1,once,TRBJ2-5,CASSEEPGLVFRETQYF,TGTGCCAGCAGTGAAGAACCGGGACTAGTGTTCCGGGAGACCCAGTACTTC
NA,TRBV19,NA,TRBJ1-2,CASSRGGDYGYTF,TGTGCCAGTAGTAGGGGCGGAGACTATGGCTACACCTTC
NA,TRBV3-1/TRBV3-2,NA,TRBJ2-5,CASSPSGGQETQYF,TGTGCCAGCAGCCCATCAGGTGGGCAAGAGACCCAGTACTTC
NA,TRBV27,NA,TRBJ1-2,CASSPERDYGYTF,TGTGCCAGCAGTCCAGAGAGGGACTATGGCTACACCTTC
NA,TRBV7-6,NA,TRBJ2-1,CASSPRPRGNNEQFF,TGTGCCAGCAGCCCCCGGCCCAGGGGTAACAATGAGCAGTTCTTC
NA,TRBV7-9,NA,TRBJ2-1,CASSLREENEQFF,TGTGCCAGCAGCTTAAGGGAGGAGAATGAGCAGTTCTTC
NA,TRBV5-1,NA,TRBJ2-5,CASSLQGQGGLETQYF,TGCGCCAGCAGCTTGCAGGGGCAGGGGGGCCTGGAGACCCAGTACTTC
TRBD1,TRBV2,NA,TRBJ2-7,CASRWTGSSYEQYF,TGTGCCAGCAGGTGGACAGGGTCCTCCTACGAGCAGTACTTC
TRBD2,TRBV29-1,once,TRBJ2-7,CSVEVSGRANFYEQYF,TGCAGCGTTGAAGTTAGCGGGAGGGCCAATTTCTACGAGCAGTACTTC
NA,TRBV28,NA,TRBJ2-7,CASTDPLRGSYEQYF,TGTGCCAGCACCGACCCCTTGCGGGGATCCTACGAGCAGTACTTC
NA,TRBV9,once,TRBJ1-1,CASSVDGSVTEAFF,TGTGCCAGCAGCGTAGATGGGAGTGTCACTGAAGCTTTCTTT
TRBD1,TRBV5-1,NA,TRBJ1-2,CASSPTVTGDNYGYTF,TGCGCCAGCAGCCCCACCGTGACAGGGGATAACTATGGCTACACCTTC
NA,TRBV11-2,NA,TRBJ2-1,CASSPRTEYNEQFF,TGTGCCAGCAGCCCGCGGACAGAGTACAATGAGCAGTTCTTC
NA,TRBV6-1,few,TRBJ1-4,CASSEGGVRGEKLFF,TGTGCCAGCAGTGAAGGGGGGGTCCGGGGTGAAAAACTGTTTTTT
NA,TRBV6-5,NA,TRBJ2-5,CASSPGGETQYF,TGTGCCAGCAGCCCAGGGGGGGAGACCCAGTACTTC
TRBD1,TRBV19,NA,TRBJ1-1,CASSIPGQGGTEAFF,TGTGCCAGTAGTATCCCCGGACAGGGCGGCACTGAAGCTTTCTTT
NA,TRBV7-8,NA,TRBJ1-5,CASSWKRVDSGQPQHF,TGTGCCAGCAGCTGGAAGAGGGTGGATTCCGGGCAGCCCCAGCATTTT
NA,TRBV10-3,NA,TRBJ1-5,CAISESGGQPQHF,TGTGCCATCAGTGAGTCCGGGGGTCAGCCCCAGCATTTT
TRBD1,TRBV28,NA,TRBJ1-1,CASGLTGLNTEAFF,TGTGCCAGCGGGCTGACAGGGTTGAACACTGAAGCTTTCTTT
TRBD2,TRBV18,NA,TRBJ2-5,CASSRATSGTSQETQYF,TGTGCCAGCTCACGTGCGACTAGCGGGACTAGCCAAGAGACCCAGTACTTC
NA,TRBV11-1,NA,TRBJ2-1,CASSLGGDEQFF,TGTGCCAGCAGCTTAGGGGGCGATGAGCAGTTCTTC
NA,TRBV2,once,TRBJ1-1,CASSEALRGIGEAFF,TGTGCCAGCAGTGAAGCGCTTCGAGGAATCGGTGAAGCTTTCTTT
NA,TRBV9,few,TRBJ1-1,CASSPRGVNTEAFF,TGTGCCAGCAGCCCCCGGGGGGTGAACACTGAAGCTTTCTTT
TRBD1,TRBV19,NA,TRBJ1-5,CASSPFLDREQPQHF,TGTGCCAGTAGCCCTTTCCTCGACAGGGAACAGCCCCAGCATTTT
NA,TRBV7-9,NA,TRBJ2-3,CASSLNSITTDTQYF,TGTGCCAGCAGCTTAAACAGCATAACGACAGATACGCAGTATTTT
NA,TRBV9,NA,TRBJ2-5,CASSVIGGAVETQYF,TGTGCCAGCAGCGTAATAGGGGGGGCAGTGGAGACCCAGTACTTC
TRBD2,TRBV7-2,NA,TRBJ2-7,CASSLVPTAGIDEQYF,TGTGCCAGCAGCTTAGTACCCACAGCGGGAATAGACGAGCAGTACTTC
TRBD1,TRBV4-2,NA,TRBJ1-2,CASTIFGTGAAGYTF,TGTGCCAGCACCATTTTCGGGACAGGGGCGGCGGGCTACACCTTC
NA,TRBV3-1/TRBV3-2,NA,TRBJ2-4,CASSQGGTWAKYF,TGTGCCAGCAGCCAAGGGGGGACTTGGGCGAAGTACTTC
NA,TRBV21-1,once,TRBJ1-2,CASSHRTAYYGYTF,TGTGCCAGCAGCCACCGGACAGCATACTATGGCTACACCTTC